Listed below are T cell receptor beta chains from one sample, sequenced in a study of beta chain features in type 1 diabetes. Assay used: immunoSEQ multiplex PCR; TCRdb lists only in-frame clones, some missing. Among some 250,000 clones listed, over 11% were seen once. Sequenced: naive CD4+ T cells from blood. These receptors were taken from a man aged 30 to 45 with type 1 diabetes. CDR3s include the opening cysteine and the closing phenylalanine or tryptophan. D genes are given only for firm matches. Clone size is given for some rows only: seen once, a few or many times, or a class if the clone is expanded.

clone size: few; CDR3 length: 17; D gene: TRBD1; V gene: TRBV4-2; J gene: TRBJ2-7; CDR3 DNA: TGTGCCAGCAGCCAAATCTTTGTCAGGGGGCCCTCCTACGAGCAGTACTTC; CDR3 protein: CASSQIFVRGPSYEQYF
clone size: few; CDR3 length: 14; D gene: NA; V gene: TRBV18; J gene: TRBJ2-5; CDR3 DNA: TGTGCCAGCTCACCACTCTTGGGAGAAGAGACCCAGTACTTC; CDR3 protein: CASSPLLGEETQYF
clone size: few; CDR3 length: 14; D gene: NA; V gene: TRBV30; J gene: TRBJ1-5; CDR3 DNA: TGTGCCTGGAGTGTGGCAGGAAGCAATCAGCCCCAGCATTTT; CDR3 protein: CAWSVAGSNQPQHF
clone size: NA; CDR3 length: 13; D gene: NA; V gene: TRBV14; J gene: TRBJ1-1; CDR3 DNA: TGTGCCAGCGGAACGACACGGAACACTGAAGCTTTCTTT; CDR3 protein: CASGTTRNTEAFF
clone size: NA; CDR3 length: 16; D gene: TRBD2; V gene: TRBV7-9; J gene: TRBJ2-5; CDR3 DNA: TGTGCCAGCAGCTTAGAACTAGCGGGAGGACAAGAGACCCAGTACTTC; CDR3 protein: CASSLELAGGQETQYF
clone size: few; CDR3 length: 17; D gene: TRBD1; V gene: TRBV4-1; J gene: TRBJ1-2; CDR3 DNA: TGCGCCAGCACCCGAGGCCAGGGGGTAGAGAGAGACTATGGCTACACCTTC; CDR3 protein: CASTRGQGVERDYGYTF
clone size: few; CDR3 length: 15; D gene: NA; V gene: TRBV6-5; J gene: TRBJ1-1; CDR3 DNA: TGTGCCAGCAGTTACTTTGGACTGGTGAACACTGAAGCTTTCTTT; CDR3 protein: CASSYFGLVNTEAFF
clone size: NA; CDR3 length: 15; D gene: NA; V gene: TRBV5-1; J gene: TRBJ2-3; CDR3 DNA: TGCGCCAGCAGCTTGGAACTTACTAGCACAGATACGCAGTATTTT; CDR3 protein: CASSLELTSTDTQYF
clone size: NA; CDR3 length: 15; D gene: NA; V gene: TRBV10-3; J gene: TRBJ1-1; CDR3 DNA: TGTGCCATCAGAGCTACTGGGACTGCGAACACTGAAGCTTTCTTT; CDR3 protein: CAIRATGTANTEAFF
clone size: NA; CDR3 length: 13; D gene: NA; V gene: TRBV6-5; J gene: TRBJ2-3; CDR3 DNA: TGTGCCAGCAGTCAGCTCAGGGGAGATACGCAGTATTTT; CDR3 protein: CASSQLRGDTQYF
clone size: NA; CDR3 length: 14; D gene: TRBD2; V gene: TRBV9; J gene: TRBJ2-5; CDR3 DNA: TGTGCCAGCAGCTCAGGACTAGGCCAAGAGACCCAGTACTTC; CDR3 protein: CASSSGLGQETQYF
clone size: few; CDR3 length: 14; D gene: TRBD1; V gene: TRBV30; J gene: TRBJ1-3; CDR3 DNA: TGTGCCTGGAGCCTCGGGACAGCTGGAAACACCATATATTTT; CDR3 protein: CAWSLGTAGNTIYF
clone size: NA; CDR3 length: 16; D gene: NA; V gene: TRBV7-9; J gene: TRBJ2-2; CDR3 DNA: TGTGCCAGCAGCCCAGCATGGAGCCCAGACACCGGGGAGCTGTTTTTT; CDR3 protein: CASSPAWSPDTGELFF
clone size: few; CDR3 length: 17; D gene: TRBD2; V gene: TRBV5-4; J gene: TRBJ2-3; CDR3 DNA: TGTGCCAGCAGCTTACCACTAGCGGGGGGGCCTACAGATACGCAGTATTTT; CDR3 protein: CASSLPLAGGPTDTQYF
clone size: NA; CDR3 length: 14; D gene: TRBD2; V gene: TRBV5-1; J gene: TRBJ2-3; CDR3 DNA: TGCGCCAGCAGACAGACTAGCGGGACAGATACGCAGTATTTT; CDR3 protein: CASRQTSGTDTQYF
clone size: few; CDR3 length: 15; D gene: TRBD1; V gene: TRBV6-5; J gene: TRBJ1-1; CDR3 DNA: TGTGCCAGCAGTAGGGACAGGGGGCGAAGCACTGAAGCTTTCTTT; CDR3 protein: CASSRDRGRSTEAFF